The clone carrying this T cell receptor (beta chain) was recorded a few times. Its specificity is not known. This record comes from a study of vaccination and CD4 T cells after COVID-19. Sequencing of the DNA from cultured CD4+ T cells was carried out with the Oncomine TCR Beta short-read assay. MiXCR, applied by TCRdb to the PCR reads, yields one record per CDR3 protein. The sample holds around 16,000 distinct CDR3 sequences, 50% to 65% seen once. Indicated treatment: roughly 11-day PBMC culture with coronavirus spike peptide pools or control peptides (ViraFEST assay). Sequencing was performed on CD4+ T cells from blood, cultured in vitro, taken before SARS-CoV-2 vaccination. The receptor was isolated from a human donor who had recovered from COVID-19.

CDR3 nucleotide sequence: TGCAGTGCTAGAGATCGCACTGAAGCTTTCTTT. Encoded protein: CSARDRTEAFF. The gene calls are TRBV20-1 and TRBJ1-1; no clear D. Germline V lookup: CDR1 DFQATT, CDR2 SNEGSKA (reference sequence). The V end lost 0 bases, the J end lost 4 bases, and 3 bases lay between the germline ends. The CDR3 extends over 11 amino acids.